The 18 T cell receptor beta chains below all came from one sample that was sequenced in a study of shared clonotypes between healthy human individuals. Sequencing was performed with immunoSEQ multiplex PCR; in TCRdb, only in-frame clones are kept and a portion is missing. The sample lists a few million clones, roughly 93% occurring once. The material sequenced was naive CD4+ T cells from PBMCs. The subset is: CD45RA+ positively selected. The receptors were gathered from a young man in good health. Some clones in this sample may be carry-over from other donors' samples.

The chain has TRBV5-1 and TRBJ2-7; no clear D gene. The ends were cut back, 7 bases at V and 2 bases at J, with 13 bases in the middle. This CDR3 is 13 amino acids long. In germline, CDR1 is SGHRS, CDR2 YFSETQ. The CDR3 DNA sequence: TGCGCCAGCGCCACCGGGCCAACCTACGAGCAGTACTTC. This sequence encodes CASATGPTYEQYF.

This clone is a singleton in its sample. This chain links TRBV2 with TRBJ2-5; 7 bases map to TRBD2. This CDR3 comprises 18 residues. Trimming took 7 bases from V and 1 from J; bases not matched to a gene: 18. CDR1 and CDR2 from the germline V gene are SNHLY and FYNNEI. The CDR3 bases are TGTGCCAGCATTGGGGGGGTTAACCCTCCGCCCTCCCAAGAGACCCAGTACTTC. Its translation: CASIGGVNPPPSQETQYF.

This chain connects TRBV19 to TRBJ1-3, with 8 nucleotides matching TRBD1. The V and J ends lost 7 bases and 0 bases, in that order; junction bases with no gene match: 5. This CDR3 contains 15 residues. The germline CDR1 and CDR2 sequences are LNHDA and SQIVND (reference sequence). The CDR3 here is CASKRTGSSGNTIYF. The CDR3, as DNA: TGTGCCAGTAAAAGGACAGGGTCCTCTGGAAACACCATATATTTT.

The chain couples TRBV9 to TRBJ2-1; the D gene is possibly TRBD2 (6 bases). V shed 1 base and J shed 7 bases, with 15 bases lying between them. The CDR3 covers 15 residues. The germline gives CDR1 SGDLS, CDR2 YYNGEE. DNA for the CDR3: TGTGCCAGCAGCGTATTCCCGGGAGCAGGGAATGAGCAGTTCTTC. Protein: CASSVFPGAGNEQFF. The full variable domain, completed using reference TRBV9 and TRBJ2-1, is DSGVTQTPKHLITATGQRVTLRCSPRSGDLSVYWYQQSLDQGLQFLIQYYNGEERAKGNILERFSAQQFPDLHSELNLSSLELGDSALYFCASSVFPGAGNEQFFGPGTRLTVL.

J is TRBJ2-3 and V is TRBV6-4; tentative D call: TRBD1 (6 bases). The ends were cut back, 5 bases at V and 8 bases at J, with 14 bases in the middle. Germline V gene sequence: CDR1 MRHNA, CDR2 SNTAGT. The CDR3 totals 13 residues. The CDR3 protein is CASSRSVQGTQYF. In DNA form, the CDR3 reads TGTGCCAGCAGTCGATCGGTACAGGGTACGCAGTATTTT.

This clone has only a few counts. This CDR3 is CASRGQRPFGELFF. DNA of the CDR3: TGTGCCAGCAGGGGCCAGCGACCCTTCGGGGAGCTGTTTTTT. The V call is TRBV6-5, the J call TRBJ2-2; no reliable D call. In germline, CDR1 is MNHEY, CDR2 SVGAGI. Trimming cost V 6 bases and J 7 bases, with 15 bases left between them. The CDR3 is 14 residues long.

The CDR3 sequence is CASSLVATGYSTGELFF. The CDR3 DNA reads as TGTGCCAGCAGCTTAGTAGCCACAGGGTATAGTACCGGGGAGCTGTTTTTT. V usage is TRBV7-2 and J usage is TRBJ2-2, with D possibly TRBD1 on 6 matching bases. Germline loops: CDR1 SGHTA, CDR2 FQGNSA. The CDR3 runs to 17 residues. The germline V and J ends were trimmed by 1 base and 5 bases, with 17 bases remaining between them.

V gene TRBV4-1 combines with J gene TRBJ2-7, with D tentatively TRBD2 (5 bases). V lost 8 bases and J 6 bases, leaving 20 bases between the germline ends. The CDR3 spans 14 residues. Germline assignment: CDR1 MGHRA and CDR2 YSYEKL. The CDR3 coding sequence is TGCGCCAGCCAGCCCGGGCTCCCCCGGGGCGAGCAGTACTTC. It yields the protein CASQPGLPRGEQYF.

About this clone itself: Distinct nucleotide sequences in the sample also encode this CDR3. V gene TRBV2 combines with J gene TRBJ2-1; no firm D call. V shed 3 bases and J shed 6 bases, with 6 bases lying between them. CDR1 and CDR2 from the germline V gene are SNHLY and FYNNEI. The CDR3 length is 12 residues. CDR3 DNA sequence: TGTGCCAGCAGTGATGGGTTCAATGAGCAGTTCTTC. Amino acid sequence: CASSDGFNEQFF.

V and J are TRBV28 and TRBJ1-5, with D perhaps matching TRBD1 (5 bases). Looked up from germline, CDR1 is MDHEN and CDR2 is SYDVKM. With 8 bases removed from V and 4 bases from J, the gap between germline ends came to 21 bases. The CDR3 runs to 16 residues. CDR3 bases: TGTGCCAGCGGAAGAATGTCAGGGCCCCGAAATCAGCCCCAGCATTTT. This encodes CASGRMSGPRNQPQHF.

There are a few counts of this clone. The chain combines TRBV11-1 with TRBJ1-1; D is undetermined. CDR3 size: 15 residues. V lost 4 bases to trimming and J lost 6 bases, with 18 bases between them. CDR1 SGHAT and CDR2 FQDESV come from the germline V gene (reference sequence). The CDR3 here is CASSSAARASAEAFF. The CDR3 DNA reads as TGTGCCAGCAGCTCAGCGGCAAGGGCCAGCGCTGAAGCTTTCTTT.

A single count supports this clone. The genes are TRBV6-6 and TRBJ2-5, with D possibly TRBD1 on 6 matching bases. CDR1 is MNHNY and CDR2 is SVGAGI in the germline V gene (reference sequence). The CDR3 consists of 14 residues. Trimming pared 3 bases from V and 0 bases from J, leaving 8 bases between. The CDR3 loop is CASSYPGDQETQYF. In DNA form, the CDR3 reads TGTGCCAGCAGTTATCCAGGGGACCAAGAGACCCAGTACTTC.

CDR3 nucleotide sequence: TGTGCCAGCAGGCGGGGTCAAGAGACCCAGTACTTC. This encodes CASRRGQETQYF. The V gene is TRBV28, the J gene TRBJ2-5, with D possibly TRBD2 on 6 matching bases. V lost 6 bases and J lost 2, with 7 bases in between. The CDR3 sequence is 12 residues long. CDR1 MDHEN and CDR2 SYDVKM come from the germline V gene.

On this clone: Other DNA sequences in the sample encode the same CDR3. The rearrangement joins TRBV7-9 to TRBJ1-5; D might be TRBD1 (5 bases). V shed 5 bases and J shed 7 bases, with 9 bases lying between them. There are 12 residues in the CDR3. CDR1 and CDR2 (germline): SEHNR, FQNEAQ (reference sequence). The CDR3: CASSDRDQPQHF. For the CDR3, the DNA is TGTGCCAGCAGCGACCGGGACCAGCCCCAGCATTTT.

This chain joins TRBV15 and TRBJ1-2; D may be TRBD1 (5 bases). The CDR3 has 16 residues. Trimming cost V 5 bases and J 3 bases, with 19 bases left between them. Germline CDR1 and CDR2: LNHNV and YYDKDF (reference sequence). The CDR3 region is CATSSREDKFHYGYTF. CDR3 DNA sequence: TGTGCCACCAGCTCCAGAGAGGACAAGTTTCACTATGGCTACACCTTC.

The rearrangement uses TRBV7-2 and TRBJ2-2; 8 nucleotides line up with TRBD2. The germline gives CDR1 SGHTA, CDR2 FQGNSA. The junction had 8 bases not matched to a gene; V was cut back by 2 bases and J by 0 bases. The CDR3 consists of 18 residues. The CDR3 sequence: CASSLSSGRASNTGELFF. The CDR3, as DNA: TGTGCCAGCAGCTTATCCTCCGGGAGGGCCTCGAACACCGGGGAGCTGTTTTTT.

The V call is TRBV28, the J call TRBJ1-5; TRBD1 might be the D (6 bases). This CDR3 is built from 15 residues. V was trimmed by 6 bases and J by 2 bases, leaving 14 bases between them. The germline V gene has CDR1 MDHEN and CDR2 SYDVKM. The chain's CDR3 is CASSSGESGNQPQHF. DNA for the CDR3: TGTGCCAGCAGCTCAGGGGAGTCGGGCAATCAGCCCCAGCATTTT.

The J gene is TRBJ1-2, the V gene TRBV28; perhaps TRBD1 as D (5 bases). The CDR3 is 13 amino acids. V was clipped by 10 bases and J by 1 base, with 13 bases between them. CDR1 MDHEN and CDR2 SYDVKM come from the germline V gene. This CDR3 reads CATGRQLNYGYTF. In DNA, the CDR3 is TGTGCCACTGGGAGACAGCTTAACTATGGCTACACCTTC.